This T cell receptor (beta chain) was captured in a study of T cells in Graves' hyperthyroidism and ophthalmopathy. Study-wide results and limits: In validation, the model predicted ophthalmopathy. These predictions came a median about 6 months before onset.

Researchers amplified the TCR beta CDR3 regions from RNA transcripts. In the first-round RT-PCR of the TCR CDR3, the HTBI primer set was used. TCRdb reanalysed the multiplex PCR reads using MiXCR and keeps one entry per CDR3 protein. The sample carries 750,000 to 900,000 distinct CDR3 sequences, 35% to 40% recorded once. V dropped 4 bases and J dropped 6; count of bases not matched to a gene: 7. The CDR3 spans 14 residues. Germline loops: CDR1 LGHDT, CDR2 YNNKEL (reference sequence). A note on this clonotype: What it binds is not known.

What was sequenced was blood. The rearrangement joins TRBV3-1 to TRBJ2-7; TRBD1 matches 9 bases. This TCR was recovered from a man between 18 and 29 years old with Graves' hyperthyroidism. The chain's CDR3 is CASSPRDRVSEQYF. CDR3 nucleotides: TGTGCCAGCAGCCCACGGGACAGGGTATCCGAGCAGTACTTC.